The T cell receptor beta chain described here comes from a study of shared clonotypes between healthy human individuals. In the study overall: With ages of 18 to 49, the donors were a couple of women and a few men. Every donor yielded three CD4 naive, three CD4 memory, two CD8 naive and one CD8 memory plate.

Germline CDR1 SQVTM, CDR2 ANQGSEA. V lost 4 bases, J lost 0 bases, and 7 bases lay in between. The length of the CDR3 is 12 residues. Findings and limits, study-wide: Non-shared clonotypes displayed generation probabilities falling below those of clonotypes present in all four donors.

On this clone: Its matching antigen is unknown. The sample has other DNA sequences that encode this CDR3 too.

In the original workflow: Filtering differed since immunoSEQ provided only junctions, with no quality scores. TCRdb's copy holds only in-frame clones and misses some; the assay was immunoSEQ multiplex PCR. V and J calls and clone size come straight from that table; D and trimming were deduced from the DNA. This sample has 1,400,000 or so clones, with approximately 98.5% found just once. The TCR was taken from a man aged 25-45 years in good health. The sample taken for sequencing was naive CD4+ T cells sorted from blood. Subset noted: CD45RA+ positively selected. The V and J genes are TRBV29-1 and TRBJ2-7; D uncertain. DNA for the CDR3: TGCAGCGTTGTGGCAGGCTCCTACGAGCAGTACTTC. It codes for CSVVAGSYEQYF.